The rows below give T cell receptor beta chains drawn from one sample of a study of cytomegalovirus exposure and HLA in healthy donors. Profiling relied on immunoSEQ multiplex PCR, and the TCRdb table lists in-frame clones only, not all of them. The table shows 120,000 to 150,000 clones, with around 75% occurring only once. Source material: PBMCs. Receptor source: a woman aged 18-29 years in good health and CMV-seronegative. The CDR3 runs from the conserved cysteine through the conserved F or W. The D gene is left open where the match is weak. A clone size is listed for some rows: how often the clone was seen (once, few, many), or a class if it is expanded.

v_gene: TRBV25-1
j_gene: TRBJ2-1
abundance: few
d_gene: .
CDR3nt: TGTGCCAGCAGAGGTTCACCAACAGACAATGAGCAGTTCTTC
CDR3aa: CASRGSPTDNEQFF

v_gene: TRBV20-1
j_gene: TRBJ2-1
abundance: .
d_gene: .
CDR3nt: TGCAGTGCCAACTCCTACAATGAGCAGTTCTTC
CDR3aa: CSANSYNEQFF

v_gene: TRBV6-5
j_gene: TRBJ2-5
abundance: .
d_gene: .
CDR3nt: TGTGCCAGCAGTTACTCGGTCCAGGGAGAGACCCAGTACTTC
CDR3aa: CASSYSVQGETQYF

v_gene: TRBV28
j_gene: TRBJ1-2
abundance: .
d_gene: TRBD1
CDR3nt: TGTGCCAGCGGCCGGGACAGGGGGCCGAACTATGGCTACACCTTC
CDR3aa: CASGRDRGPNYGYTF

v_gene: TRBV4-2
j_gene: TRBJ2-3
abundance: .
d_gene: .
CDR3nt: TGTGCCAGCAGCCAAGCCCGGTTACTCACGCAGTATTTT
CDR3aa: CASSQARLLTQYF

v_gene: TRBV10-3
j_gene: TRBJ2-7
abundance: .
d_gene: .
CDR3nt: TGTGCCATCAGTGAGTCGTGGGAGTCCTACGAGCAGTACTTC
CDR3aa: CAISESWESYEQYF

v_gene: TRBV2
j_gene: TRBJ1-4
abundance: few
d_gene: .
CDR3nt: TGTGCCAGCAGTGAAAGGGGGAGGGGTAATGAAAAACTGTTTTTT
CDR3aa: CASSERGRGNEKLFF

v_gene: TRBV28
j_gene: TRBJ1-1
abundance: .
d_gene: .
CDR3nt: TGTGCCAGCAGTTCCGCGACCCGGGGGATGACTGAAGCTTTCTTT
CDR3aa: CASSSATRGMTEAFF

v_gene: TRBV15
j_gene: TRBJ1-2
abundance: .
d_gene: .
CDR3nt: TGTGCCACCAGCAGAGATCCGGGGGATGGCTACACCTTC
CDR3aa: CATSRDPGDGYTF

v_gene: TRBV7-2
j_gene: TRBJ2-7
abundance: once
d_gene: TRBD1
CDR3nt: TGTGCCAGCAGCTCACAGGGGACCCTCTCCTACGAGCAGTACTTC
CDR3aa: CASSSQGTLSYEQYF

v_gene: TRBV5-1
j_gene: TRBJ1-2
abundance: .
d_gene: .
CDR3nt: TGCGCCAGCAGCTTGGAACAGGGAGCTCTCCATGGCTACACCTTC
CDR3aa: CASSLEQGALHGYTF

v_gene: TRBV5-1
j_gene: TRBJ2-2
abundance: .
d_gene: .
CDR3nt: TGCGCCAGCAGCGCTCAGCGCGGGGTGGGCACCGGGGAGCTGTTTTTT
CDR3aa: CASSAQRGVGTGELFF

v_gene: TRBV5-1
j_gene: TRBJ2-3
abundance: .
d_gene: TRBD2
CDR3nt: TGCGCCAGCAGCTTGGCCCACCGACTAGCGGGGGCAGATACGCAGTATTTT
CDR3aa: CASSLAHRLAGADTQYF

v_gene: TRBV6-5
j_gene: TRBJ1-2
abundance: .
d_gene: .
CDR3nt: TGTGCCAGCAGTCTTACCCGGACACAAGGGTATGGCTACACCTTC
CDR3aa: CASSLTRTQGYGYTF

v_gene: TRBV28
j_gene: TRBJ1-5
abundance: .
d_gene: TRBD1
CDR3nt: TGTGCCAGCACCATTGACAGGGTGCCGTATAGCAATCAGCCCCAGCATTTT
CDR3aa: CASTIDRVPYSNQPQHF

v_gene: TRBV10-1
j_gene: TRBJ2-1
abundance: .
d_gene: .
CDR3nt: TGCGCCAGCTCGACTGAGTCCTACAATGAGCAGTTCTTC
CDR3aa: CASSTESYNEQFF